This T cell receptor (beta chain) was sequenced in a study of siplizumab effects on memory and regulatory T cells. Points from the study as a whole: Reactions containing siplizumab showed mappable alloreactive CD4+ clones averaging approximately 75% Treg-derived, versus approximately 28% in controls. Unstimulated subsets accounted for the mapping of only a minor share of the clones that were alloreactive.

On this clone itself: Antigen unknown.

Some 10^5 TCR templates were assayed per sample. Profiling relied on immunoSEQ multiplex PCR, and the TCRdb table lists in-frame clones only, not all of them. The table records approximately 120,000 clones, around 92% of them present only once. Sequencing input: Tregs sorted from blood. The origin of this receptor is a human donor in good health.

The CDR3 DNA reads TGTGCCAGCAGTTACACCGACGGGAATGAAAAACTGTTTTTT. Translating gives CASSYTDGNEKLFF. This chain links TRBV6-6 with TRBJ1-4; D is unresolved. Trimming cost V 2 bases and J 5 bases, with 9 bases left between them. Germline values: CDR1 MNHNY, CDR2 SVGAGI (reference sequence). The CDR3 contains 14 residues.